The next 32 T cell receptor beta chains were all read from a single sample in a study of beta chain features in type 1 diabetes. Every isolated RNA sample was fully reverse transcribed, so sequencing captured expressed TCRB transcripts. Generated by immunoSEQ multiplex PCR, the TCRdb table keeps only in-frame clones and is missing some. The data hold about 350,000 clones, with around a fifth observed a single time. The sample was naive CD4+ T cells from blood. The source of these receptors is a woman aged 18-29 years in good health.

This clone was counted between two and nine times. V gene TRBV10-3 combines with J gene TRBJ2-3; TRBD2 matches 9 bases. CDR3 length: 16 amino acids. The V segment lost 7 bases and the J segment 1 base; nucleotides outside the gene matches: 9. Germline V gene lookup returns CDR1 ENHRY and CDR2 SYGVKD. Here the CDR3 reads CAITRGASGGTDTQYF. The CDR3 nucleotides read TGTGCCATCACCCGAGGCGCTAGCGGGGGCACAGATACGCAGTATTTT.

The CDR3 DNA reads TGTGCTAGTGGCCCAGAACAGGGGATCGCCCTCCACTTT. Translation: CASGPEQGIALHF. The chain joins TRBV12-5 to TRBJ1-6, with TRBD1 matching over 7 bases. CDR3 length: 13 amino acids. The V gene end was trimmed by 6 bases and the J gene end by 14 bases; junction bases not matched to a gene: 10. Germline CDR1 reads LGHNT; CDR2 reads FRNRAP.

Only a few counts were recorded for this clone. The CDR3: CATWDFNQPQHF. For the CDR3, the DNA is TGTGCCACCTGGGACTTCAATCAGCCCCAGCATTTT. This chain uses TRBV19 with TRBJ1-5, with D possibly TRBD1 on 5 matching bases. Germline values: CDR1 LNHDA, CDR2 SQIVND (reference sequence). The CDR3 consists of 12 residues. The V end lost 10 bases, the J end lost 3 bases, and 10 bases lay between the germline ends.

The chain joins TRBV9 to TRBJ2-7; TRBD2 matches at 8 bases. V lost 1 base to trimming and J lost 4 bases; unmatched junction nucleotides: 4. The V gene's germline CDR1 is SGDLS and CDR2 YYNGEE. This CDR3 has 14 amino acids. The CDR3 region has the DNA TGTGCCAGCAGCGTAACTAGCGGACCGTACGAGCAGTACTTC. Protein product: CASSVTSGPYEQYF.

This CDR3 reads CASSPEGSNQQFF. In DNA, the CDR3 is TGCGCCAGCAGTCCCGAGGGTTCGAATCAGCAGTTCTTC. This chain uses TRBV5-1 with TRBJ2-1; the D gene is possibly TRBD2 (5 bases). Germline V gene data show CDR1 as SGHRS and CDR2 as YFSETQ. Trimming shortened V by 5 bases and J by 11 bases, and 17 bases separated the two germline ends. The CDR3 consists of 13 residues.

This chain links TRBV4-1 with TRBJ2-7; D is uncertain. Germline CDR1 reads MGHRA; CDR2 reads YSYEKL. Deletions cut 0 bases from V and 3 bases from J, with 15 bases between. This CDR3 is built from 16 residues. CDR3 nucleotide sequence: TGCGCCAGCAGCCAAGATCTGGCCAGGATCCACTACGAGCAGTACTTC. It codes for CASSQDLARIHYEQYF.

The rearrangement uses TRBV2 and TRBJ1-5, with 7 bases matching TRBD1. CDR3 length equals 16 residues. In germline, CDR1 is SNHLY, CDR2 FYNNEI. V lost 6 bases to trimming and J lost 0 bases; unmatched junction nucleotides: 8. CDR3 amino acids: CASRETTGNSNQPQHF. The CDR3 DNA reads TGTGCCAGCAGGGAAACGACAGGGAATAGCAATCAGCCCCAGCATTTT.

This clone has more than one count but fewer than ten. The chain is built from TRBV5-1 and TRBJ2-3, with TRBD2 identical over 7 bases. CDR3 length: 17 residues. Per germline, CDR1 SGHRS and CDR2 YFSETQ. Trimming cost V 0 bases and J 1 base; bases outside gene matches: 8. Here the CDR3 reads CASSLGNVAGGTDTQYF. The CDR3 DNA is TGCGCCAGCAGCTTGGGGAATGTAGCGGGCGGCACAGATACGCAGTATTTT. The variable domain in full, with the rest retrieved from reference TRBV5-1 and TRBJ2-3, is KAGVTQTPRYLIKTRGQQVTLSCSPISGHRSVSWYQQTPGQGLQFLFEYFSETQRNKGNFPGRFSGRQFSNSRSEMNVSTLELGDSALYLCASSLGNVAGGTDTQYFGPGTRLTVL.

CDR3 protein: CAWNGQTTRTEQYF. Written as DNA, the CDR3 is TGTGCCTGGAATGGACAAACAACCCGAACCGAGCAGTACTTC. The gene calls are TRBV30 and TRBJ2-7; TRBD1 is a possible D gene (5 bases). V dropped 4 bases and J dropped 6 bases, with 19 bases sitting between them. The CDR3 runs to 14 residues. Germline values: CDR1 GTSNPN, CDR2 SVGIG (reference sequence). The complete variable domain, with remaining parts taken from reference TRBV30 and TRBJ2-7, reads SQTIHQWPATLVQPVGSPLSLECTVEGTSNPNLYWYRQAAGRGLQLLFYSVGIGQISSEVPQNLSASRPQDRQFILSSKKLLLSDSGFYLCAWNGQTTRTEQYFGPGTRLTVT.

CDR3 amino acids: CASSLARQGKPDTQYF. DNA for the CDR3: TGTGCCAGCAGCTTGGCCCGGCAGGGGAAGCCAGATACGCAGTATTTT. The chain uses TRBV5-4 and TRBJ2-3, with D possibly TRBD1 on 6 matching bases. The V and J ends lost 0 bases and 4 bases respectively, with 15 bases between them. The CDR3 runs to 16 residues. CDR1 and CDR2 from the germline V gene are SGHNT and YYREEE (reference sequence). Complete variable domain (other parts from reference TRBV5-4 and TRBJ2-3): ETGVTQSPTHLIKTRGQQVTLRCSSQSGHNTVSWYQQALGQGPQFIFQYYREEENGRGNFPPRFSGLQFPNYSSELNVNALELDDSALYLCASSLARQGKPDTQYFGPGTRLTVL.

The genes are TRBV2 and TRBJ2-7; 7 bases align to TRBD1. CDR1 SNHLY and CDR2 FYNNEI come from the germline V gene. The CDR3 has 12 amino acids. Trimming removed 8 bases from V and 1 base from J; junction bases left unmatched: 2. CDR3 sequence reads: CASRDRSYEQYF. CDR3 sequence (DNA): TGTGCCAGCCGGGACAGATCCTACGAGCAGTACTTC.

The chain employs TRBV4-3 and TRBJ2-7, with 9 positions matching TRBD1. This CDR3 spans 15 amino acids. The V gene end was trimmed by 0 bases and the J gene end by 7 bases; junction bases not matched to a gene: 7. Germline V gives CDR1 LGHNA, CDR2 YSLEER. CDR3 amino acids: CASSQEPTGGSEQYF. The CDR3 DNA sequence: TGCGCCAGCAGCCAAGAACCGACAGGGGGTTCTGAGCAGTACTTC.

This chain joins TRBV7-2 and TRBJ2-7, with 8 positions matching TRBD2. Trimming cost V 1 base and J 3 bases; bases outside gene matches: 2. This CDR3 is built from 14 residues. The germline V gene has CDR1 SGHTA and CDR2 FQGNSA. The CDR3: CASSLVRGGYEQYF. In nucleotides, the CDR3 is TGTGCCAGCAGCTTAGTCCGGGGGGGCTACGAGCAGTACTTC.

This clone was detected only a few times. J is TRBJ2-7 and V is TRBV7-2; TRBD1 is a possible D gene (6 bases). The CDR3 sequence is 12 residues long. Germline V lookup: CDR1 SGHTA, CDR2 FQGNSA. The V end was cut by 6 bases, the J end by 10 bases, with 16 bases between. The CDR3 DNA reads TGTGCCAGCAGACCGGACAGCCCTCAACAGTACTTC. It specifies CASRPDSPQQYF.

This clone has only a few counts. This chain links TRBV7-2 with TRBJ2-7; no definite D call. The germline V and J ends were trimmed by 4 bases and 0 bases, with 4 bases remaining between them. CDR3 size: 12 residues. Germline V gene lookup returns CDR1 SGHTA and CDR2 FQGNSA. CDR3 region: CASSSLSYEQYF. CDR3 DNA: TGTGCCAGCAGCTCCCTCTCCTACGAGCAGTACTTC. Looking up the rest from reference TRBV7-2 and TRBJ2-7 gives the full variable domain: GAGVSQSPSNKVTEKGKDVELRCDPISGHTALYWYRQSLGQGLEFLIYFQGNSAPDKSGLPSDRFSAERTGGSVSTLTIQRTQQEDSAVYLCASSSLSYEQYFGPGTRLTVT.

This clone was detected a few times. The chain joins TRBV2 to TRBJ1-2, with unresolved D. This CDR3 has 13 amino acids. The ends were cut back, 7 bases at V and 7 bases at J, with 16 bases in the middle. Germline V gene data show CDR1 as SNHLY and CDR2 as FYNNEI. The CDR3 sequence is CASTSTGSGGYTF. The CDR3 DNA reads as TGTGCCAGCACCTCGACGGGGTCGGGTGGCTACACCTTC.

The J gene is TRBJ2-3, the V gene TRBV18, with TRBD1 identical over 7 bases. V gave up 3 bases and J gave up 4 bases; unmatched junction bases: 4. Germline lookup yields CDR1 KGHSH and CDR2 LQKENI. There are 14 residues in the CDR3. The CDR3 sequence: CASSPGTDSDTQYF. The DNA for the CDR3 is TGTGCCAGCTCACCCGGGACAGATTCAGATACGCAGTATTTT.

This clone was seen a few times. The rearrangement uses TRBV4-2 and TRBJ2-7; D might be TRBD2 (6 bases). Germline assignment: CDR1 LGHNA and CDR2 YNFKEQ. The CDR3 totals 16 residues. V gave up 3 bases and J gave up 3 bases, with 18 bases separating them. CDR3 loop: CASSQGWVGGNYEQYF. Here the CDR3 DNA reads TGTGCCAGCAGCCAGGGTTGGGTGGGGGGAAACTACGAGCAGTACTTC.

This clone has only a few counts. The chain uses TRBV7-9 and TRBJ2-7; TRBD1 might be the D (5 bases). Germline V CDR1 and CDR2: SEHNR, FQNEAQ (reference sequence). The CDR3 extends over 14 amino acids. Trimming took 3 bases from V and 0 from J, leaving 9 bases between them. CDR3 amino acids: CASSFGAYSYEQYF. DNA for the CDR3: TGTGCCAGCAGCTTTGGGGCTTACTCCTACGAGCAGTACTTC. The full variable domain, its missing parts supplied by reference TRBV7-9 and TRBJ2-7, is DTGVSQNPRHKITKRGQNVTFRCDPISEHNRLYWYRQTLGQGPEFLTYFQNEAQLEKSRLLSDRFSAERPKGSFSTLEIQRTEQGDSAMYLCASSFGAYSYEQYFGPGTRLTVT.

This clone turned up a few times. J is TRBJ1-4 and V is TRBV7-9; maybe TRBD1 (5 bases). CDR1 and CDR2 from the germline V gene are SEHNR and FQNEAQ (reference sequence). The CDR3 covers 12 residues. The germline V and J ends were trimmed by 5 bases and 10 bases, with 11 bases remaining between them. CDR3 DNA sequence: TGTGCCAGCAGCCTCAGGGAAGGAAAACTGTTTTTT. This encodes CASSLREGKLFF.

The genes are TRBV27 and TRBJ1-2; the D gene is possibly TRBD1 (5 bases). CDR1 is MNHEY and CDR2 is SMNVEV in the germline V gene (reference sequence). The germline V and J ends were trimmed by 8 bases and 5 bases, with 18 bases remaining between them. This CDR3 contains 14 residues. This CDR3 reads CASRSWGGEYGYTF. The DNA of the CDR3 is TGTGCCAGCCGCTCCTGGGGAGGGGAGTATGGCTACACCTTC.

The CDR3 DNA reads TGTGCCAGTAGTGGCGACTTGGGCTACGAGCAGTACTTC. Its protein product is CASSGDLGYEQYF. The chain has TRBV19 and TRBJ2-7, with D hard to call. Germline-derived CDR1 and CDR2 are LNHDA and SQIVND (reference sequence). Trimming left V 5 bases short and J 3 bases short, with 11 bases between. The CDR3 length is 13 residues.

Here the CDR3 reads CASSSGPNTEAFF. CDR3 nucleotides: TGTGCCAGCAGCTCTGGCCCCAACACTGAAGCTTTCTTT. The chain links TRBV7-3 to TRBJ1-1; no definite D call. V lost 4 bases, J lost 2 bases, and 8 bases lay in between. The germline CDR1 and CDR2 sequences are SGHTA and FQGTGA. The CDR3 is made up of 13 amino acids.

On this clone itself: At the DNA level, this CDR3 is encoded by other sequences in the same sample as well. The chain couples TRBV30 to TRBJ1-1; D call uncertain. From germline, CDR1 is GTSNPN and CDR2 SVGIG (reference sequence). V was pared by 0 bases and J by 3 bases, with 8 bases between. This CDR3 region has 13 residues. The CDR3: CAWSVRRDTEAFF. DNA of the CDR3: TGTGCCTGGAGTGTTAGACGGGACACTGAAGCTTTCTTT.

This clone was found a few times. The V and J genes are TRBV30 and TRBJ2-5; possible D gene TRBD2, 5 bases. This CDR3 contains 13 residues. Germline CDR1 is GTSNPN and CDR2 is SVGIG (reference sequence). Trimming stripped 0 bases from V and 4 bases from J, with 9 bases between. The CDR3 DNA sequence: TGTGCCTGGAGTGTAACGGGGTTAGAGACCCAGTACTTC. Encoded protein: CAWSVTGLETQYF.

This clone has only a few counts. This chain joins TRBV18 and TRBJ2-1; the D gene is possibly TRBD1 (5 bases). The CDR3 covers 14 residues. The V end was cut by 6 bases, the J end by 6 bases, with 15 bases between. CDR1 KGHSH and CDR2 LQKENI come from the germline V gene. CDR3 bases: TGTGCCAGCTCGCTCCGACAGTTAAGCAATGAGCAGTTCTTC. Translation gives CASSLRQLSNEQFF. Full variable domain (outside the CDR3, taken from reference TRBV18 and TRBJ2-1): NAGVMQNPRHLVRRRGQEARLRCSPMKGHSHVYWYRQLPEEGLKFMVYLQKENIIDESGMPKERFSAEFPKEGPSILRIQQVVRGDSAAYFCASSLRQLSNEQFFGPGTRLTVL.

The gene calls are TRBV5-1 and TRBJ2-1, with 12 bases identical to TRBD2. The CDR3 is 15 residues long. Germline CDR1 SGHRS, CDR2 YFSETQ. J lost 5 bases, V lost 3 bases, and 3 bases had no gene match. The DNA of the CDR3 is TGCGCCAGCAGCTGGCTAGCGGGGGGGGACAATGAGCAGTTCTTC. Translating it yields CASSWLAGGDNEQFF.

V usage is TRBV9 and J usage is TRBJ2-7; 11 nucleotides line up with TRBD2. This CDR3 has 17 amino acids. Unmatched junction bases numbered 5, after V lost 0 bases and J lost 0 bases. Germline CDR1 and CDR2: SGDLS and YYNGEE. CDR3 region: CASSVGGLAVDSYEQYF. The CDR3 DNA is TGTGCCAGCAGCGTAGGGGGACTAGCGGTGGACTCCTACGAGCAGTACTTC.

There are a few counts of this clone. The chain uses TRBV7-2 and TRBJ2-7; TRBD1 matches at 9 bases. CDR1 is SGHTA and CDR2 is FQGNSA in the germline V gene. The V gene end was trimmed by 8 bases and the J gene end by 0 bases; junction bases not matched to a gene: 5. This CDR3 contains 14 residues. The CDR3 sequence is CASGDREFSYEQYF. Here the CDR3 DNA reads TGTGCCAGCGGGGACAGGGAGTTCTCCTACGAGCAGTACTTC.

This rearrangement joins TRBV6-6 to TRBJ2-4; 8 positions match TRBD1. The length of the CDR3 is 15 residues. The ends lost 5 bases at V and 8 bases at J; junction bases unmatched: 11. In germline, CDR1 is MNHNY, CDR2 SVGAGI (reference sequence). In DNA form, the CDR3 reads TGTGCCAGCAGTCGCTTGGACAGGGAGGCGGACATTCAGTACTTC. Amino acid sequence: CASSRLDREADIQYF.

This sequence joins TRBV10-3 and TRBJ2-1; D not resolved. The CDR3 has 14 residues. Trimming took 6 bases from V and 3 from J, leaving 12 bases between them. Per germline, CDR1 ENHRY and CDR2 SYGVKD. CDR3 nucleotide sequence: TGTGCCATCAGCAGCCAAACAGACTACAATGAGCAGTTCTTC. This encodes CAISSQTDYNEQFF.

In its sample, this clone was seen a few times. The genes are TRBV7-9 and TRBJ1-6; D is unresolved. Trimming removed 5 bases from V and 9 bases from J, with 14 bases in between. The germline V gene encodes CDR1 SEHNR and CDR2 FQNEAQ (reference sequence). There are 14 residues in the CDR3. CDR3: CASSPKRDGSPLHF. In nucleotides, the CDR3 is TGTGCCAGCAGCCCGAAGAGGGATGGTTCACCCCTCCACTTT.